Below, 11 T cell receptor beta chains from the same sample are listed, as sequenced in a study of cytomegalovirus exposure and HLA in healthy donors. PCR amplification relied on 60 Vbeta primers (plus 13 Jbeta primers). TCRdb keeps only in-frame clones here, not all; method: immunoSEQ multiplex PCR. The sample includes about 69,000 clones, about 80% of them seen just once. Sample: PBMCs. These receptors all come from a man aged 18-30 years in good health and CMV-seronegative.

This sequence joins TRBV19 and TRBJ2-7; D is possibly TRBD1 (5 bases). V was trimmed by 3 bases and J by 2 bases, leaving 11 bases between them. The CDR3 length is 14 residues. Per the germline V gene, CDR1 is LNHDA and CDR2 is SQIVND (reference sequence). The CDR3 coding sequence is TGTGCCAGTAGTATTTTAGACAGTCCCTACGAGCAGTACTTC. Translating gives CASSILDSPYEQYF.

Written as DNA, the CDR3 is TGTGCCAGCAGTGAGGGGACAGGGGGCGGCTATGGCTACACCTTC. Translation: CASSEGTGGGYGYTF. The rearrangement uses TRBV6-1 and TRBJ1-2, with 12 bases lining up with TRBD1. The germline V gene has CDR1 MNHNS and CDR2 SASEGT. J gave up 4 bases and V 3 bases, and 3 bases lay outside the gene matches. The CDR3 is made up of 15 amino acids.

This chain links TRBV4-3 with TRBJ1-2; maybe TRBD1 (5 bases). The ends were cut back, 2 bases at V and 1 base at J, with 8 bases in the middle. Germline CDR1 LGHNA, CDR2 YSLEER. The length of the CDR3 is 14 residues. The CDR3 here is CASSQRQNNYGYTF. The CDR3 DNA reads TGCGCCAGCAGCCAAAGACAGAATAACTATGGCTACACCTTC.

As concerns this clone: Other DNA sequences from this sample encode an identical CDR3 as well. This sequence joins TRBV5-1 and TRBJ2-6, with TRBD2 as a possible D gene (6 bases). Looked up from germline, CDR1 is SGHRS and CDR2 is YFSETQ. With 0 bases removed from V and 9 bases from J, the gap between germline ends came to 10 bases. This CDR3 region has 14 residues. The CDR3 DNA follows: TGCGCCAGCAGCTTGGGGGGGGTAGGCAACGTCCTGACTTTC. Translation gives CASSLGGVGNVLTF.

V and J are TRBV19 and TRBJ1-5, with TRBD1 identical over 10 bases. V trimming: 7 bases; J trimming: 6 bases; junction bases outside the gene matches: 6. The V gene's germline CDR1 is LNHDA and CDR2 SQIVND (reference sequence). This CDR3 is built from 14 residues. The DNA of the CDR3 is TGTGCCAGTACCGACAGGGGGCACGGTCAGCCCCAGCATTTT. Translating it yields CASTDRGHGQPQHF.

The V and J genes are TRBV19 and TRBJ1-4; maybe TRBD1 (5 bases). Germline V lookup: CDR1 LNHDA, CDR2 SQIVND (reference sequence). This CDR3 has 15 residues. V was pared by 3 bases and J by 5 bases, with 13 bases between. Here the CDR3 DNA reads TGTGCCAGTAGTATTTTCCGGGGGTCGAATGAAAAACTGTTTTTT. Translation: CASSIFRGSNEKLFF. Supplemented by reference TRBV19 and TRBJ1-4, the full variable domain reads DGGITQSPKYLFRKEGQNVTLSCEQNLNHDAMYWYRQDPGQGLRLIYYSQIVNDFQKGDIAEGYSVSREKKESFPLTVTSAQKNPTAFYLCASSIFRGSNEKLFFGSGTQLSVL.

The J gene is TRBJ2-5, the V gene TRBV28; possible D gene TRBD1, 5 bases. CDR1 is MDHEN and CDR2 is SYDVKM in the germline V gene. There are 12 residues in the CDR3. V lost 6 bases and J 4 bases, leaving 9 bases between the germline ends. In DNA form, the CDR3 reads TGTGCCAGCAGACTTCAGGGAGAGACCCAGTACTTC. Encoded protein: CASRLQGETQYF.

The chain couples TRBV30 to TRBJ1-6; D gene ambiguous. V gave up 0 bases and J gave up 3 bases, with 12 bases separating them. CDR1 is GTSNPN, CDR2 SVGIG, per germline (reference sequence). The CDR3 runs to 16 residues. In DNA form, the CDR3 reads TGTGCCTGGAGTGTACCGAGGAGCAGCTATAATTCACCCCTCCACTTT. Amino acids: CAWSVPRSSYNSPLHF.

The J gene is TRBJ2-1, the V gene TRBV5-1, with 10 bases identical to TRBD2. V trimming: 5 bases; J trimming: 3 bases; junction bases outside the gene matches: 8. Germline lookup yields CDR1 SGHRS and CDR2 YFSETQ. CDR3 size: 16 residues. The CDR3 DNA follows: TGCGCCAGCAGACTCAGCGGGGGGGAATTCTACAATGAGCAGTTCTTC. Protein sequence: CASRLSGGEFYNEQFF.

V gene TRBV9 combines with J gene TRBJ2-3, with D hard to call. Trimming shortened V by 4 bases and J by 4 bases, and 10 bases separated the two germline ends. This CDR3 spans 13 amino acids. Per the germline V gene, CDR1 is SGDLS and CDR2 is YYNGEE. Written as DNA, the CDR3 is TGTGCCAGCAGCATCCCGCTAGCAGATACGCAGTATTTT. Its translation is CASSIPLADTQYF.

The chain has TRBV5-8 and TRBJ2-1, with TRBD2 matching over 7 bases. The V and J ends lost 4 bases and 4 bases, in that order; junction bases with no gene match: 8. CDR1 and CDR2 (germline): SGHTS, YDEGEE. The CDR3 covers 15 residues. As DNA, the CDR3 is TGTGCCAGCAGCGGGAGGGACTTCAAGTACAATGAGCAGTTCTTC. Amino acid sequence: CASSGRDFKYNEQFF.